The 32 T cell receptor beta chains below all came from one sample that was sequenced in a study of type 1 regulatory T cells. Using its own MiXCR run on the reads, TCRdb lists one record per CDR3 protein. The sample holds some 60,000 distinct CDR3 sequences, 55% to 65% seen once. No antigen is known for these receptors. Sequencing was carried out using cultured non-Tr1 T cells, either the whole culture or a sorted T cell fraction (not recorded which). The receptor source for this set is a human donor in good health.

The V call is TRBV3-1, the J call TRBJ2-3, with TRBD2 matching over 8 bases. Trimming at V came to 5 bases and at J to 6 bases, leaving 4 bases not matched to a gene. The CDR3 extends over 13 amino acids. From germline, CDR1 is LGHDT and CDR2 YNNKEL (reference sequence). The CDR3 DNA sequence: TGTGCCAGCAGCTTGAGCGGGAGTGATACGCAGTATTTT. Its protein is CASSLSGSDTQYF.

The chain recombines TRBV20-1 with TRBJ1-5; D unclear. Per germline, CDR1 DFQATT and CDR2 SNEGSKA (reference sequence). The CDR3 totals 15 residues. V was clipped by 3 bases and J by 6 bases, with 18 bases between them. DNA for the CDR3: TGCAGTGCTAGGGTCCCGGGATTAAAAACTCAGCCCCAGCATTTT. This encodes CSARVPGLKTQPQHF.

This clonotype was seen a few times. The chain carries TRBV20-1 and TRBJ1-5; D is undetermined. Germline CDR1 is DFQATT and CDR2 is SNEGSKA (reference sequence). The length of the CDR3 is 17 residues. V gave up 0 bases and J gave up 2 bases, with 17 bases separating them. This CDR3 reads CSARDGYFGRRNQPQHF. The CDR3 DNA is TGCAGTGCTAGAGATGGGTATTTCGGCAGACGCAATCAGCCCCAGCATTTT.

The CDR3, as DNA: TGTGCCAGCACCCAGGGGCTGGGGAATTCACCCCTCCACTTT. Protein product: CASTQGLGNSPLHF. V is TRBV3-1 and J is TRBJ1-6, with D perhaps TRBD1 (6 bases). The CDR3 loop spans 14 amino acids. The germline CDR1 and CDR2 sequences are LGHDT and YNNKEL (reference sequence). V was trimmed by 7 bases and J by 7 bases, leaving 14 bases between them.

This chain uses TRBV24-1 with TRBJ2-5; maybe TRBD2 (5 bases). There are 14 residues in the CDR3. V lost 3 bases and J 9 bases, leaving 16 bases between the germline ends. The germline V gene has CDR1 KGHDR and CDR2 SFDVKD. The chain's CDR3 is CATSDPGLQTAQYF. The DNA for the CDR3 is TGTGCCACCAGTGATCCCGGACTGCAGACGGCCCAGTACTTC.

In this sample, this clonotype turned up once. The chain couples TRBV6-1 to TRBJ1-6, with D hard to call. The CDR3 is made up of 17 amino acids. Germline CDR1 reads MNHNS; CDR2 reads SASEGT. The V gene lost 7 bases and the J gene lost 0 bases, with 16 bases spanning the gap. CDR3 nucleotide sequence: TGTGCCAGCATGACTTGGGCAGCGAGCTCCTATAATTCACCCCTCCACTTT. As protein: CASMTWAASSYNSPLHF.

This clonotype has a handful of counts. The CDR3 is CASVFSGAKNIQYF. CDR3 nucleotide sequence: TGTGCCAGCGTTTTCTCGGGGGCCAAAAACATTCAGTACTTC. The rearrangement uses TRBV6-2 or TRBV6-3 and TRBJ2-4, with TRBD2 as a possible D gene (5 bases). The germline V gene encodes CDR1 MNHEY and CDR2 SVGEGT. The V and J ends lost 8 bases and 1 base respectively, with 12 bases between them. The CDR3 totals 14 residues.

This clonotype was seen a handful of times. The chain employs TRBV6-6 and TRBJ2-5, with D maybe TRBD2 (6 bases). The ends were cut back, 6 bases at V and 5 bases at J, with 16 bases in the middle. The CDR3 consists of 14 residues. Germline values: CDR1 MNHNY, CDR2 SVGAGI (reference sequence). The CDR3 here is CASRPRLDEETQYF. The CDR3 region has the DNA TGTGCCAGCAGACCAAGACTAGATGAGGAGACCCAGTACTTC.

The chain uses TRBV12-3 or TRBV12-4 and TRBJ1-1; D gene uncertain. This CDR3 is built from 12 residues. V shed 6 bases and J shed 11 bases, with 16 bases lying between them. The CDR3 coding sequence is TGTGCCAGCAGCCAGACACAGCACGGGGCTTTCTTT. It codes for CASSQTQHGAFF.

The chain is built from TRBV27 and TRBJ1-1; D possibly corresponds to TRBD1 (5 bases). CDR1 MNHEY and CDR2 SMNVEV come from the germline V gene (reference sequence). V lost 6 bases, J lost 2 bases, and 13 bases lay in between. This CDR3 is built from 14 residues. The CDR3, as DNA: TGTGCCAGCAGACCTGCCGGGGACAACACTGAAGCTTTCTTT. This gives the protein CASRPAGDNTEAFF.

The V call is TRBV5-1, the J call TRBJ2-3; 9 bases match TRBD1. The V and J ends lost 7 bases and 2 bases, in that order; junction bases with no gene match: 17. Germline assignment: CDR1 SGHRS and CDR2 YFSETQ. This CDR3 contains 18 residues. The DNA for the CDR3 is TGCGCCAGCCGAGACATTAGGATGGACAGGGGTCCCACAGATACGCAGTATTTT. It specifies CASRDIRMDRGPTDTQYF. The entire variable domain, with the rest obtained from reference TRBV5-1 and TRBJ2-3, is as follows: KAGVTQTPRYLIKTRGQQVTLSCSPISGHRSVSWYQQTPGQGLQFLFEYFSETQRNKGNFPGRFSGRQFSNSRSEMNVSTLELGDSALYLCASRDIRMDRGPTDTQYFGPGTRLTVL.

A note on this clonotype: Being one base from a much bigger clone, this may be a read error. The chain uses TRBV9 and TRBJ2-7; D unclear. The CDR3 is 14 amino acids. Looked up from germline, CDR1 is SGDLS and CDR2 is YYNGEE. This CDR3 is CVSSPGLGPYEQYF. In nucleotides, the CDR3 is TGTGTCAGCAGCCCCGGGCTAGGTCCCTACGAGCAGTACTTC.

The chain links TRBV7-8 to TRBJ2-3, with 9 nucleotides matching TRBD1. Germline-derived CDR1 and CDR2 are SGHVS and FQNEAQ. The CDR3 sequence is 16 residues long. V lost 2 bases, J lost 3 bases, and 6 bases stayed unmatched. CDR3 region: CASSLRDRGITDTQYF. The CDR3 nucleotides are TGTGCCAGCAGCTTACGCGACAGGGGGATTACAGATACGCAGTATTTT. Full variable domain (rest looked up from reference TRBV7-8 and TRBJ2-3): GAGVSQSPRYKVAKRGQDVALRCDPISGHVSLFWYQQALGQGPEFLTYFQNEAQLDKSGLPSDRFFAERPEGSVSTLKIQRTQQEDSAVYLCASSLRDRGITDTQYFGPGTRLTVL.

This chain uses TRBV6-1 with TRBJ2-3; 7 bases map to TRBD2. The germline V gene has CDR1 MNHNS and CDR2 SASEGT. With 2 bases clipped from V and 1 base from J, the junction kept 6 bases outside the gene matches. This CDR3 is built from 16 residues. The CDR3 region has the DNA TGTGCCAGCAGTGAAACGAGCGGGACTCGCACAGATACGCAGTATTTT. Translating gives CASSETSGTRTDTQYF.

The V gene is TRBV20-1, the J gene TRBJ1-2; 9 bases are a match to TRBD1. The CDR3 totals 16 residues. V was clipped by 6 bases and J by 0 bases; unmatched bases: 11. Germline V gene sequence: CDR1 DFQATT, CDR2 SNEGSKA (reference sequence). CDR3 amino acids: CSAGGQGDRANYGYTF. The CDR3 nucleotides read TGCAGTGCCGGGGGACAGGGTGATAGAGCTAACTATGGCTACACCTTC.

The chain is built from TRBV3-1 and TRBJ2-1, with a weak D call TRBD1 (6 bases). Germline CDR1 and CDR2: LGHDT and YNNKEL (reference sequence). V gave up 6 bases and J gave up 10 bases, with 16 bases separating them. The CDR3 has 13 residues. The CDR3 coding sequence is TGTGCCAGCAGAACAGGGAGTAGGGAGGAGCAGTTCTTC. Translating it yields CASRTGSREEQFF.

J is TRBJ2-1 and V is TRBV7-9; D not certain. From germline, CDR1 is SEHNR and CDR2 FQNEAQ (reference sequence). The germline V and J ends were trimmed by 2 bases and 4 bases, with 9 bases remaining between them. This CDR3 contains 14 residues. The CDR3 region has the DNA TGTGCCAGCAGCTTATCGGGCCCTTACAATGAGCAGTTCTTC. Protein sequence: CASSLSGPYNEQFF.

This chain links TRBV6-1 with TRBJ2-3; TRBD2 matches 9 bases. Per the germline V gene, CDR1 is MNHNS and CDR2 is SASEGT. The CDR3 totals 15 residues. After removal of 2 bases from V and 2 bases from J, the junction contained 2 bases not matched to a gene. The CDR3 loop reads CASSELAGHTDTQYF. Written as DNA, the CDR3 is TGTGCCAGCAGTGAACTAGCGGGACACACAGATACGCAGTATTTT.

The chain uses TRBV19 and TRBJ2-1, with D possibly matching TRBD2 (5 bases). Germline V CDR1 and CDR2: LNHDA, SQIVND (reference sequence). The CDR3 totals 14 residues. The germline V and J ends were trimmed by 5 bases and 2 bases, with 10 bases remaining between them. The CDR3, as DNA: TGTGCCAGTAGTGGAGGACTGACCTACAATGAGCAGTTCTTC. Protein: CASSGGLTYNEQFF.

There are a few counts of this clonotype. The chain has TRBV9 and TRBJ2-7; D perhaps matches TRBD1 (6 bases). CDR1 is SGDLS and CDR2 is YYNGEE in the germline V gene. This CDR3 is built from 14 residues. V was shortened by 3 bases and J by 1 base, with 11 bases between the two germline ends. CDR3 region: CASSAQGWSYEQYF. The DNA of the CDR3 is TGTGCCAGCAGCGCACAGGGTTGGTCCTACGAGCAGTACTTC. The full variable domain, with the rest looked up from reference TRBV9 and TRBJ2-7, is DSGVTQTPKHLITATGQRVTLRCSPRSGDLSVYWYQQSLDQGLQFLIQYYNGEERAKGNILERFSAQQFPDLHSELNLSSLELGDSALYFCASSAQGWSYEQYFGPGTRLTVT.

This sequence joins TRBV11-2 and TRBJ2-3, with 9 bases lining up with TRBD2. With 1 base clipped from V and 3 bases from J, the junction kept 5 bases outside the gene matches. The CDR3 sequence is 16 residues long. Germline lookup yields CDR1 SGHAT and CDR2 FQNNGV. CDR3 DNA sequence: TGTGCCAGCAGCTTAGGGGCGGGAGGGGAGACAGATACGCAGTATTTT. This sequence encodes CASSLGAGGETDTQYF. Filled out from reference TRBV11-2 and TRBJ2-3, the complete variable domain reads EAGVAQSPRYKIIEKRQSVAFWCNPISGHATLYWYQQILGQGPKLLIQFQNNGVVDDSQLPKDRFSAERLKGVDSTLKIQPAKLEDSAVYLCASSLGAGGETDTQYFGPGTRLTVL.

This chain joins TRBV5-6 and TRBJ1-6; no firm D call. Trimming left V 2 bases short and J 7 bases short, with 16 bases between. The germline V gene encodes CDR1 SGHDT and CDR2 YYEEEE. This CDR3 has 16 amino acids. In DNA form, the CDR3 reads TGTGCCAGCAGCTTTTCAGGACCGGCGGGCAATTCACCCCTCCACTTT. It encodes CASSFSGPAGNSPLHF.

This chain joins TRBV4-1 and TRBJ1-2; no clear D. The V end was cut by 0 bases, the J end by 5 bases, with 7 bases between. CDR1 and CDR2 (germline): MGHRA, YSYEKL. The CDR3 sequence is 13 residues long. The CDR3 loop reads CASSQDSEYGYTF. As DNA, the CDR3 is TGCGCCAGCAGCCAAGATTCGGAATATGGCTACACCTTC.

The V call is TRBV20-1, the J call TRBJ2-1, with 11 nucleotides matching TRBD2. The junction had 16 bases not matched to a gene; V was cut back by 4 bases and J by 2 bases. The CDR3 has 19 residues. Germline loops: CDR1 DFQATT, CDR2 SNEGSKA (reference sequence). DNA of the CDR3: TGCAGTGCTAAAGTTAGCGGGAGGGCCAAATTGGAGGCCTACAATGAGCAGTTCTTC. This gives the protein CSAKVSGRAKLEAYNEQFF.

As to this clonotype: Just one base apart from a much larger clone, this may be a read error. In this CDR3 the conserved last residue, phenylalanine or tryptophan, is missing, so a read error is likely. V is TRBV20-1 and J is TRBJ2-2; 14 bases line up with TRBD2. CDR3 size: 14 residues. The germline CDR1 and CDR2 sequences are DFQATT and SNEGSKA (reference sequence). Germline trimming cut 4 bases from V and 8 bases from J; bases unmatched to any gene: 3. The CDR3 nucleotides read TGCAGTGCTACGGGACTAGCGGGAGCGGGGGAGCTGTTTTCT. Its translation is CSATGLAGAGELFS.

The rearrangement joins TRBV13 to TRBJ2-1; 9 bases match TRBD2. Germline lookup yields CDR1 PRHDT and CDR2 FYEKMQ (reference sequence). J gave up 5 bases and V 5 bases, and 4 bases lay outside the gene matches. The CDR3 extends over 14 amino acids. The CDR3 sequence: CASSQSGRNNEQFF. In nucleotides, the CDR3 is TGTGCCAGCAGCCAGAGCGGGAGGAACAATGAGCAGTTCTTC.

The chain combines TRBV5-4 with TRBJ2-1, with 10 bases that match TRBD2. This CDR3 spans 18 amino acids. Trimming cost V 0 bases and J 1 base; bases outside gene matches: 7. CDR1 and CDR2 from the germline V gene are SGHNT and YYREEE (reference sequence). Here the CDR3 reads CASSLGGLAGVSYNEQFF. CDR3 coding DNA: TGTGCCAGCAGCTTGGGCGGGCTAGCGGGAGTGTCCTACAATGAGCAGTTCTTC.

The J gene is TRBJ2-7, the V gene TRBV20-1, with D perhaps TRBD2 (6 bases). The CDR3 is 12 residues long. CDR1 DFQATT and CDR2 SNEGSKA come from the germline V gene (reference sequence). Deletions cut 1 base from V and 3 bases from J, with 7 bases between. The CDR3 DNA reads TGCAGTGCTAGAGCGGGGGACTACGAGCAGTACTTC. It translates to CSARAGDYEQYF.

This rearrangement joins TRBV30 to TRBJ1-2; TRBD1 is a possible D gene (6 bases). The V gene lost 5 bases and the J gene lost 5 bases, with 9 bases spanning the gap. Germline values: CDR1 GTSNPN, CDR2 SVGIG (reference sequence). CDR3 length: 11 residues. In nucleotides, the CDR3 is TGTGCCTGGTCAAGGGGGTATGGCTACACCTTC. Residues: CAWSRGYGYTF.

This chain joins TRBV10-3 and TRBJ2-6; 8 bases map to TRBD1. V gave up 6 bases and J gave up 0 bases; unmatched junction bases: 7. This CDR3 is built from 17 residues. CDR1 and CDR2 from the germline V gene are ENHRY and SYGVKD. CDR3: CAISPRGRSSGANVLTF. DNA for the CDR3: TGTGCCATCAGCCCCAGGGGGCGAAGCTCTGGGGCCAACGTCCTGACTTTC.

The sample holds one count of this clonotype. V usage is TRBV7-2 and J usage is TRBJ2-3, with unresolved D. The CDR3 has 14 amino acids. The germline V and J ends were trimmed by 0 bases and 4 bases, with 8 bases remaining between them. Germline V gene lookup returns CDR1 SGHTA and CDR2 FQGNSA. This chain's CDR3 is CASSLAWNSDTQYF. The CDR3 coding sequence is TGTGCCAGCAGCTTAGCCTGGAATTCAGATACGCAGTATTTT.

The chain has TRBV9 and TRBJ2-1, with 13 bases lining up with TRBD2. This CDR3 has 14 residues. Germline V gives CDR1 SGDLS, CDR2 YYNGEE. V shed 3 bases and J 6 bases; nucleotides not matched to a gene: 0. The CDR3 bases are TGTGCCAGCAGCGGGACTAGCGGGAGCAATGAGCAGTTCTTC. It yields the protein CASSGTSGSNEQFF.